The clone carrying this TCR beta chain has only a few counts. Antigen: not known. Regarding time point: patch test 1, 2 weeks after DPC sensitization. Treatment defined: therapeutic diphenylcyclopropenone sensitization with weekly scalp DPC. The data stem from a study of human T cells and chemical hapten exposure. Study context: 2% DPC applied to a roughly 2 cm by roughly 2 cm arm area sensitized donors. TCR yield per sample varied, mainly due to pooled library volumes. Notes on the study in general: TCRs above 1 in 1000 frequency did not change with DPC sensitization.

Trimming pared 5 bases from V and 6 bases from J, leaving 11 bases between. In germline, CDR1 is KGHDR, CDR2 SFDVKD. The CDR3 runs to 13 residues. Individual cDNA molecules in this library carried unique molecular identifiers. TCRdb reprocessed the RACE reads with MiXCR, giving one entry per CDR3 protein. The data contain about 360,000 distinct CDR3 sequences, approximately 4.4% of them singletons. This sequence originates from a woman aged 45-65 years with alopecia areata. Some clones in this sample may be carry-over from other donors' samples. Specimen: whole blood, collected in connection with sensitization to the hapten diphenylcyclopropenone (DPC). This chain uses TRBV24-1 with TRBJ2-3, with D uncertain. CDR3 DNA: TGTGCCACCAGTGGATCGCTGGAGGATACGCAGTATTTT. Translating it yields CATSGSLEDTQYF.